A single sample gave rise to the 4 T cell receptor beta chains below, sequenced in a study of human T cells and chemical hapten exposure. MiXCR, applied by TCRdb to the RACE reads, yields one record per CDR3 protein. The data show about 46,000 distinct CDR3 sequences, with approximately 4.7% seen just once and approximately 1.6% held by the top ten. Stated time point: healthy volunteer bleed at 2 weeks. The template was total RNA from unfractionated whole blood. The material sequenced was whole blood. All receptors derive from a female donor in good health. Some clones in this sample may be carry-over from other donors' samples.

Many counts were recorded for this clonotype. The V gene is TRBV20-1, the J gene TRBJ1-5; 7 bases are shared with TRBD1. V was clipped by 5 bases and J by 4 bases; unmatched bases: 11. CDR1 and CDR2 from the germline V gene are DFQATT and SNEGSKA (reference sequence). This CDR3 is built from 15 residues. The CDR3, as DNA: TGCAGTGCTGGGACTAGACAGGGAGTTAATCAGCCCCAGCATTTT. This translates into CSAGTRQGVNQPQHF.

This clonotype was recorded many times. V and J are TRBV5-1 and TRBJ2-3, with TRBD1 as a possible D gene (6 bases). This CDR3 is 15 amino acids long. V was cut by 1 base and J by 4 bases, with 13 bases left in between. Germline assignment: CDR1 SGHRS and CDR2 YFSETQ. The CDR3 region has the DNA TGCGCCAGCAGCTTGCAAGTGGGGGCCTCAGATACGCAGTATTTT. This translates into CASSLQVGASDTQYF.

This chain joins TRBV7-8 and TRBJ2-7; TRBD2 might be the D (5 bases). With 5 bases removed from V and 4 bases from J, the gap between germline ends came to 12 bases. CDR1 and CDR2 from the germline V gene are SGHVS and FQNEAQ. The CDR3 contains 13 residues. The CDR3 coding sequence is TGTGCCAGCAGCCTGACTACGGAATACGAGCAGTACTTC. Its protein product is CASSLTTEYEQYF.

The chain links TRBV29-1 to TRBJ2-3; 8 bases are a match to TRBD2. This CDR3 is built from 15 residues. Germline V gene data show CDR1 as SQVTM and CDR2 as ANQGSEA. The J segment lost 0 bases and the V segment lost 4 bases, leaving 6 bases of the junction unmatched. CDR3 loop: CSVVTGGVSTDTQYF. The CDR3 DNA follows: TGCAGCGTTGTGACCGGGGGGGTGAGCACAGATACGCAGTATTTT.